Shown below are 24 T cell receptor beta chains from a single sample sequenced in a study of molecular identifiers for immune sequencing clone quantification. TCRdb passed the PCR reads through MiXCR, listing each CDR3 protein once. The sample carries approximately 550,000 distinct CDR3 sequences, about 20% recorded once. Source material: naive CD8+ T cells from blood, with Jurkat cell RNA spiked in. Subset described: FACS-sorted CD8+CD4-CCR7+CD45RA+ naive T cells. The receptors derive from a human donor in good health. Some libraries in this study had Jurkat cell RNA spiked in.

This clonotype was seen more than once but under ten times. The genes are TRBV29-1 and TRBJ2-7; weak D call: TRBD2 (6 bases). V lost 6 bases, J lost 5 bases, and 20 bases lay in between. The CDR3 is 14 amino acids. Germline V lookup: CDR1 SQVTM, CDR2 ANQGSEA. In DNA, the CDR3 is TGCAGCGTCTCCGGGGAGGTTTTCCCCCACGAGCAGTACTTC. It codes for CSVSGEVFPHEQYF.

There are a few counts of this clonotype. The chain has TRBV10-1 and TRBJ2-5; D possibly corresponds to TRBD1 (6 bases). The V end lost 0 bases, the J end lost 4 bases, and 15 bases lay between the germline ends. CDR3 size: 16 residues. The germline V gene encodes CDR1 WNHNN and CDR2 SYGVQD (reference sequence). The DNA of the CDR3 is TGCGCCAGCAGTGAGTCCAGGACAGACCCCAGAGAGACCCAGTACTTC. It codes for CASSESRTDPRETQYF.

V and J are TRBV15 and TRBJ1-6; D call uncertain. Per germline, CDR1 LNHNV and CDR2 YYDKDF (reference sequence). V was shortened by 5 bases and J by 7 bases, with 12 bases between the two germline ends. The CDR3 extends over 14 amino acids. The CDR3 sequence: CATSPFMDNSPLHF. The CDR3 DNA sequence: TGTGCCACCAGCCCCTTTATGGACAATTCACCCCTCCACTTT.

This rearrangement joins TRBV27 to TRBJ1-1, with 7 bases that match TRBD1. The CDR3 has 15 residues. The germline CDR1 and CDR2 sequences are MNHEY and SMNVEV (reference sequence). Trimming removed 2 bases from V and 5 bases from J; junction bases left unmatched: 8. CDR3: CASSLNTGVETEAFF. The CDR3 DNA is TGTGCCAGCAGTTTAAATACAGGGGTTGAAACTGAAGCTTTCTTT.

This clonotype has more than one count but fewer than ten. This sequence joins TRBV19 and TRBJ2-2; 8 nucleotides align to TRBD1. Germline V gene lookup returns CDR1 LNHDA and CDR2 SQIVND (reference sequence). The CDR3 length is 16 residues. V was pared by 5 bases and J by 4 bases, with 9 bases of the junction left unmatched. In DNA, the CDR3 is TGTGCCAGTAGTTCGCGGGACAGGCTATCCACCGGGGAGCTGTTTTTT. Amino acid sequence: CASSSRDRLSTGELFF. Based on the CDR3 plus reference TRBV19 and TRBJ2-2, the full variable domain is DGGITQSPKYLFRKEGQNVTLSCEQNLNHDAMYWYRQDPGQGLRLIYYSQIVNDFQKGDIAEGYSVSREKKESFPLTVTSAQKNPTAFYLCASSSRDRLSTGELFFGEGSRLTVL.

V gene TRBV20-1 combines with J gene TRBJ2-1; 7 positions agree with TRBD2. Germline CDR1 reads DFQATT; CDR2 reads SNEGSKA (reference sequence). The V gene end was trimmed by 1 base and the J gene end by 6 bases; junction bases not matched to a gene: 3. This CDR3 has 13 residues. The CDR3 coding sequence is TGCAGTGCTAGAGCAAGCGGGGTCAATGAGCAGTTCTTC. Amino acid sequence: CSARASGVNEQFF.

This clonotype was observed at least ten times. This chain joins TRBV5-4 and TRBJ1-1; weak D call: TRBD1 (5 bases). With 4 bases removed from V and 7 bases from J, the gap between germline ends came to 11 bases. Germline loops: CDR1 SGHNT, CDR2 YYREEE (reference sequence). CDR3 length equals 12 residues. The CDR3 loop reads CASSGASYEAFF. The DNA of the CDR3 is TGTGCCAGCAGCGGGGCCAGTTATGAAGCTTTCTTT. Drawing the rest from reference TRBV5-4 and TRBJ1-1, the complete variable domain is ETGVTQSPTHLIKTRGQQVTLRCSSQSGHNTVSWYQQALGQGPQFIFQYYREEENGRGNFPPRFSGLQFPNYSSELNVNALELDDSALYLCASSGASYEAFFGQGTRLTVV.

At least ten counts were recorded for this clonotype. The gene calls are TRBV29-1 and TRBJ1-1; D is uncertain. The CDR3 sequence is 13 residues long. Trimming removed 3 bases from V and 0 bases from J, with 8 bases in between. Germline-derived CDR1 and CDR2 are SQVTM and ANQGSEA. The CDR3 region has the DNA TGCAGCGTTGATAAACAACTGAACACTGAAGCTTTCTTT. Protein sequence: CSVDKQLNTEAFF.

This chain connects TRBV5-6 to TRBJ2-5; 8 bases align to TRBD1. The CDR3 contains 17 residues. Germline V gives CDR1 SGHDT, CDR2 YYEEEE. With V trimmed by 2 bases and J by 0 bases, 9 bases remained unmatched. Here the CDR3 DNA reads TGTGCCAGCAGCTTTTCTAACAGGGGGACAAACCAAGAGACCCAGTACTTC. Encoded protein: CASSFSNRGTNQETQYF.

As concerns this clonotype: Germline is not matched at one junction end, which may reflect a read error. The V gene is TRBV9, the J gene TRBJ2-1; D might be TRBD1 (6 bases). The V gene's germline CDR1 is SGDLS and CDR2 YYNGEE. The CDR3 is 16 amino acids. The CDR3 here is CASSVAYLTRDNEQLF. In nucleotides, the CDR3 is TGTGCCAGCAGCGTAGCCTACCTGACCCGGGACAATGAGCAGCTCTTC.

The rearrangement uses TRBV9 and TRBJ2-7; 8 positions match TRBD1. After removal of 3 bases from V and 7 bases from J, the junction contained 18 bases not matched to a gene. The CDR3 consists of 17 residues. CDR1 and CDR2 from the germline V gene are SGDLS and YYNGEE. CDR3 protein: CASSGGESFQGAGEQYF. As DNA, the CDR3 is TGTGCCAGCAGCGGGGGCGAGAGTTTTCAGGGGGCTGGAGAGCAGTACTTC.

As for this clonotype: A much more abundant neighbour one base away suggests this may be a read error. The chain joins TRBV6-2 or TRBV6-3 to TRBJ2-7; D call uncertain. The CDR3 runs 14 residues. Germline V gene sequence: CDR1 MNHEY, CDR2 SVGEGT. CDR3 amino acids: CASGYGLESYEQYF. The CDR3 DNA reads as TGTGCCAGCGGTTACGGCCTCGAGTCCTACGAGCAGTACTTC.

This clonotype occurred a few times. V and J are TRBV9 and TRBJ1-2; D gene ambiguous. This CDR3 contains 13 residues. Germline values: CDR1 SGDLS, CDR2 YYNGEE. V was cut by 4 bases and J by 6 bases, with 13 bases left in between. The CDR3 sequence: CASSPETIDGYTF. The DNA for the CDR3 is TGTGCCAGCAGCCCGGAGACGATTGATGGCTACACCTTC. The full variable domain, with the rest looked up from reference TRBV9 and TRBJ1-2, is DSGVTQTPKHLITATGQRVTLRCSPRSGDLSVYWYQQSLDQGLQFLIQYYNGEERAKGNILERFSAQQFPDLHSELNLSSLELGDSALYFCASSPETIDGYTFGSGTRLTVV.

The rearrangement joins TRBV24-1 to TRBJ1-1; D is possibly TRBD1 (6 bases). CDR3 length: 14 amino acids. Trimming took off 7 bases at V and 5 bases at J, with 16 bases between the two ends. CDR1 and CDR2 from the germline V gene are KGHDR and SFDVKD. The CDR3 coding sequence is TGTGCCACCAGCGGCGGGGGTCAGGGGACTGAAGCTTTCTTT. Amino acids: CATSGGGQGTEAFF.

V is TRBV12-3 or TRBV12-4 and J is TRBJ2-2, with unresolved D. This CDR3 is built from 14 residues. Trimming removed 3 bases from V and 1 base from J, with 6 bases in between. The CDR3 DNA follows: TGTGCCAGCAGTTTCCGCCAGAACACCGGGGAGCTGTTTTTT. Translating it yields CASSFRQNTGELFF.

This clonotype was recorded at least ten times. The rearrangement links TRBV27 to TRBJ2-3; TRBD2 might be the D (6 bases). There are 17 residues in the CDR3. Germline CDR1 MNHEY, CDR2 SMNVEV (reference sequence). Trimming removed 3 bases at V and 1 base at J, with 17 bases between. CDR3 amino acids: CASSFTPDYWGTDTQYF. In DNA form, the CDR3 reads TGTGCCAGCAGTTTCACCCCGGACTATTGGGGCACAGATACGCAGTATTTT.

This rearrangement joins TRBV4-3 to TRBJ2-3; 8 nucleotides agree with TRBD1. This CDR3 comprises 16 residues. Germline loops: CDR1 LGHNA, CDR2 YSLEER. V was pared by 1 base and J by 2 bases, with 5 bases of the junction left unmatched. The CDR3 spells CASSQGRDRYTDTQYF. The CDR3 region has the DNA TGCGCCAGCAGCCAAGGCCGGGACAGGTACACAGATACGCAGTATTTT.

The chain is built from TRBV27 and TRBJ2-2, with a weak D call TRBD2 (6 bases). The CDR3 sequence is 16 residues long. Germline CDR1 and CDR2: MNHEY and SMNVEV (reference sequence). Trimming left V 0 bases short and J 5 bases short, with 13 bases between. The CDR3, as DNA: TGTGCCAGCAGTTTATCTGGAGGGCCTGGAACCGGGGAGCTGTTTTTT. Its translation is CASSLSGGPGTGELFF.

This chain uses TRBV5-3 with TRBJ2-6; TRBD1 might be the D (6 bases). TRBV5-3 is placed among ORFs of uncertain function. The CDR3 covers 17 residues. V shed 8 bases and J shed 0 bases, with 18 bases lying between them. CDR3 in amino acids: CASSLQGHHSGANVLTF. The CDR3 nucleotides are TGTGCCAGCAGCCTACAGGGTCACCACTCTGGGGCCAACGTCCTGACTTTC.

This chain joins TRBV25-1 and TRBJ2-5; 9 bases match TRBD1. After removal of 0 bases from V and 0 bases from J, the junction contained 8 bases not matched to a gene. Germline-derived CDR1 and CDR2 are MGHDK and SYGVNS. The CDR3 runs to 18 residues. Here the CDR3 DNA reads TGTGCCAGCAGTGAATATCAGGGGACAGGGATGTACCAAGAGACCCAGTACTTC. Its protein is CASSEYQGTGMYQETQYF.

This chain connects TRBV6-2 or TRBV6-3 to TRBJ1-1; D not certain. The germline V and J ends were trimmed by 6 bases and 5 bases, with 16 bases remaining between them. Germline V CDR1 and CDR2: MNHEY, SVGEGT. This CDR3 has 14 residues. CDR3 coding DNA: TGTGCCAGCAGCCGGATCCCCGGGGAAACTGAAGCTTTCTTT. Translated: CASSRIPGETEAFF.

This clonotype has ten or more counts. This chain uses TRBV5-4 with TRBJ2-7; 7 bases are shared with TRBD2. CDR3 size: 14 residues. From germline, CDR1 is SGHNT and CDR2 YYREEE (reference sequence). V was clipped by 4 bases and J by 0 bases; unmatched bases: 4. The CDR3: CASSPGGVSYEQYF. The CDR3 region has the DNA TGTGCCAGCAGCCCGGGAGGAGTCTCCTACGAGCAGTACTTC.

This clonotype was seen repeatedly, ten times or more. The genes are TRBV29-1 and TRBJ2-2; the D is unclear. V lost 7 bases and J 0 bases, leaving 9 bases between the germline ends. Germline assignment: CDR1 SQVTM and CDR2 ANQGSEA. The CDR3 is made up of 13 amino acids. CDR3: CSAAQANTGELFF. CDR3 bases: TGCAGCGCCGCCCAGGCGAACACCGGGGAGCTGTTTTTT.

This clonotype occurred many times. The genes are TRBV4-1 and TRBJ1-6; the match to TRBD1 covers 7 bases. The CDR3 is made up of 16 amino acids. Germline CDR1 reads MGHRA; CDR2 reads YSYEKL. V was clipped by 0 bases and J by 6 bases; unmatched bases: 5. In DNA, the CDR3 is TGCGCCAGCAGCCAAGAATCTGGGACAGTTAATTCACCCCTCCACTTT. It encodes CASSQESGTVNSPLHF.